These 32 T cell receptor beta chains came from one sample sequenced in a study of cytotoxic CD8 clonotypes in ibrutinib-treated CLL. The assay was immunoSEQ multiplex PCR, and TCRdb's table has in-frame clones only and misses some. The sample has 250,000 to 350,000 clones, approximately 76% seen once; the top ten hold about 5.3%. The specimen was PBMCs, collected at disease progression, from a patient treated with ibrutinib. The source of these receptors is a human donor with chronic lymphocytic leukemia.

This clone was observed a single time. The rearrangement links TRBV7-2 to TRBJ2-5; D unclear. Germline CDR1 SGHTA, CDR2 FQGNSA. Trimming removed 5 bases from V and 4 bases from J, with 17 bases in between. The CDR3 contains 15 residues. The CDR3 here is CASSTRHILGETQYF. Here the CDR3 DNA reads TGTGCCAGCAGCACCCGACACATATTGGGAGAGACCCAGTACTTC. The full variable domain, its missing parts supplied by reference TRBV7-2 and TRBJ2-5, is GAGVSQSPSNKVTEKGKDVELRCDPISGHTALYWYRQSLGQGLEFLIYFQGNSAPDKSGLPSDRFSAERTGGSVSTLTIQRTQQEDSAVYLCASSTRHILGETQYFGPGTRLLVL.

The chain is built from TRBV19 and TRBJ1-4; D gene ambiguous. Trimming cost V 5 bases and J 5 bases, with 15 bases left between them. CDR3 length equals 15 residues. Germline CDR1 reads LNHDA; CDR2 reads SQIVND (reference sequence). The CDR3 loop reads CASSSRVRRNEKLFF. The CDR3, as DNA: TGTGCCAGTAGTTCCCGGGTACGACGAAATGAAAAACTGTTTTTT.

The genes are TRBV5-1 and TRBJ2-1; 9 bases align to TRBD1. The V gene end was trimmed by 7 bases and the J gene end by 8 bases; junction bases not matched to a gene: 13. CDR1 is SGHRS and CDR2 is YFSETQ in the germline V gene. The CDR3 has 15 residues. For the CDR3, the DNA is TGCGCCAGCTCACTGGTGGGACAGGGCCCCCATGAGCAGTTCTTC. Translated, it gives CASSLVGQGPHEQFF.

This sequence joins TRBV28 and TRBJ1-1; TRBD1 matches 9 bases. There are 14 residues in the CDR3. The germline CDR1 and CDR2 sequences are MDHEN and SYDVKM. V lost 7 bases, J lost 1 base, and 4 bases stayed unmatched. This chain's CDR3 is CASTVTGGNTEAFF. The CDR3 DNA is TGTGCCAGCACCGTGACAGGGGGGAACACTGAAGCTTTCTTT.

The V call is TRBV28, the J call TRBJ2-2; 7 bases are a match to TRBD1. The trim removed 1 base at V and 2 bases at J, leaving 13 bases unmatched. Germline V gene lookup returns CDR1 MDHEN and CDR2 SYDVKM. This CDR3 contains 19 residues. CDR3 bases: TGTGCCAGCAGTTTATCCCCAACCCCGACAGGGTCTAACACCGGGGAGCTGTTTTTT. Its protein product is CASSLSPTPTGSNTGELFF.

V and J are TRBV7-6 and TRBJ2-3; 7 bases line up with TRBD2. The germline V gene encodes CDR1 SGHVS and CDR2 FNYEAQ. J gave up 5 bases and V 4 bases, and 3 bases lay outside the gene matches. This CDR3 is 13 amino acids long. The CDR3 sequence: CASSSPGGDTQYF. CDR3 DNA: TGTGCCAGCAGCTCCCCGGGGGGAGATACGCAGTATTTT.

The V gene is TRBV4-1, the J gene TRBJ2-7; 8 bases fit TRBD1. With V trimmed by 1 base and J by 4 bases, 6 bases remained unmatched. In germline, CDR1 is MGHRA, CDR2 YSYEKL. This CDR3 contains 15 residues. The CDR3 sequence is CASSQVWTGTYEQYF. The CDR3 DNA is TGCGCCAGCAGCCAAGTTTGGACAGGGACGTACGAGCAGTACTTC.

V is TRBV7-9 and J is TRBJ2-2; weak D call: TRBD1 (6 bases). CDR1 SEHNR and CDR2 FQNEAQ come from the germline V gene (reference sequence). The V end lost 5 bases, the J end lost 6 bases, and 16 bases lay between the germline ends. The CDR3 contains 15 residues. CDR3 sequence reads: CASSPQGWLPGELFF. The DNA for the CDR3 is TGTGCCAGCAGCCCACAGGGATGGTTACCCGGGGAGCTGTTTTTT.

V gene TRBV5-4 combines with J gene TRBJ2-6; the D is unclear. Trimming shortened V by 9 bases and J by 0 bases, and 22 bases separated the two germline ends. Germline V gene data show CDR1 as SGHNT and CDR2 as YYREEE (reference sequence). The CDR3 is made up of 18 amino acids. Here the CDR3 DNA reads TGTGCCACCTCGTCATTGGCAGGCGACCACTCTGGGGCCAACGTCCTGACTTTC. Translating gives CATSSLAGDHSGANVLTF. The whole variable domain, remainder taken from reference TRBV5-4 and TRBJ2-6, is ETGVTQSPTHLIKTRGQQVTLRCSSQSGHNTVSWYQQALGQGPQFIFQYYREEENGRGNFPPRFSGLQFPNYSSELNVNALELDDSALYLCATSSLAGDHSGANVLTFGAGSRLTVL.

The rearrangement uses TRBV11-3 and TRBJ2-1, with D unclear. The V gene lost 1 base and the J gene lost 4 bases, with 5 bases spanning the gap. Germline V gives CDR1 SGHNT, CDR2 YENEEA. CDR3 size: 13 residues. The CDR3 region has the DNA TGTGCCAGCAGCTTAGCGGCTTACAATGAGCAGTTCTTC. Translation: CASSLAAYNEQFF.

This clone came up a few times. V and J are TRBV2 and TRBJ1-2; 7 bases match TRBD1. Trimming took 7 bases from V and 7 from J; bases not matched to a gene: 6. The CDR3 runs to 12 residues. The germline gives CDR1 SNHLY, CDR2 FYNNEI. The CDR3 here is CASTSTGFGYTF. The CDR3 region has the DNA TGTGCCAGCACCTCGACAGGGTTTGGCTACACCTTC.

The chain joins TRBV5-1 to TRBJ1-2, with TRBD1 as a possible D gene (5 bases). V gave up 4 bases and J gave up 8 bases, with 24 bases separating them. This CDR3 spans 16 amino acids. The germline V gene encodes CDR1 SGHRS and CDR2 YFSETQ. The CDR3 DNA sequence: TGCGCCAGCAGCAGACAGACAGACCGGGGGGTACGAGGCTACACCTTC. Translated, it gives CASSRQTDRGVRGYTF. Combining the CDR3 with reference TRBV5-1 and TRBJ1-2 gives the whole variable domain KAGVTQTPRYLIKTRGQQVTLSCSPISGHRSVSWYQQTPGQGLQFLFEYFSETQRNKGNFPGRFSGRQFSNSRSEMNVSTLELGDSALYLCASSRQTDRGVRGYTFGSGTRLTVV.

The rearrangement joins TRBV2 to TRBJ2-1; 10 bases align to TRBD1. The germline V gene has CDR1 SNHLY and CDR2 FYNNEI. The CDR3 is made up of 15 amino acids. J was trimmed by 5 bases and V by 6 bases; bases with no gene match: 7. The CDR3 nucleotides are TGTGCCAGCAGCGGGAGGACAGGGGGTAACAATGAGCAGTTCTTC. This encodes CASSGRTGGNNEQFF.

This chain joins TRBV5-1 and TRBJ2-5, with 9 positions matching TRBD1. The CDR3 consists of 15 residues. Germline CDR1 SGHRS, CDR2 YFSETQ. Trimming cost V 0 bases and J 4 bases; bases outside gene matches: 4. CDR3 sequence: CASSLGGQGLETQYF. The CDR3 coding sequence is TGCGCCAGCAGCTTGGGGGGACAGGGTCTAGAGACCCAGTACTTC. Complete variable domain (other parts from reference TRBV5-1 and TRBJ2-5): KAGVTQTPRYLIKTRGQQVTLSCSPISGHRSVSWYQQTPGQGLQFLFEYFSETQRNKGNFPGRFSGRQFSNSRSEMNVSTLELGDSALYLCASSLGGQGLETQYFGPGTRLLVL.

CDR3 region: CASSLTPVGRETHNEQFF. In nucleotides, the CDR3 is TGTGCCAGCAGCTTAACACCCGTCGGGCGGGAGACTCACAATGAGCAGTTCTTC. This chain links TRBV11-2 with TRBJ2-1; 7 bases agree with TRBD2. J gave up 5 bases and V 2 bases, and 15 bases lay outside the gene matches. Germline V gene lookup returns CDR1 SGHAT and CDR2 FQNNGV. CDR3 size: 18 residues.

This clone was seen only once. This rearrangement joins TRBV6-5 to TRBJ2-2, with TRBD1 identical over 8 bases. Germline-derived CDR1 and CDR2 are MNHEY and SVGAGI. The CDR3 contains 15 residues. V shed 7 bases and J 4 bases; nucleotides not matched to a gene: 8. CDR3 protein: CASNPGGTGTGELFF. For the CDR3, the DNA is TGTGCCAGCAATCCAGGGGGCACGGGCACCGGGGAGCTGTTTTTT.

The chain uses TRBV6-5 and TRBJ1-2, with TRBD1 as a possible D gene (6 bases). The CDR3 spans 15 residues. Germline CDR1 is MNHEY and CDR2 is SVGAGI. V shed 2 bases and J shed 2 bases, with 12 bases lying between them. In DNA, the CDR3 is TGTGCCAGCAGTTACGCCGGACAGATCAACTATGGCTACACCTTC. As protein: CASSYAGQINYGYTF.

The count of this clone is one. The V call is TRBV27, the J call TRBJ1-2; perhaps TRBD1 as D (5 bases). V was clipped by 5 bases and J by 8 bases, with 15 bases between them. Germline V gene data show CDR1 as MNHEY and CDR2 as SMNVEV (reference sequence). The CDR3 extends over 13 amino acids. Written as DNA, the CDR3 is TGTGCCAGCAGTCCCAGGGTTCGTCAGGGCTACACCTTC. Amino acid sequence: CASSPRVRQGYTF.

V usage is TRBV7-8 and J usage is TRBJ2-3, with 10 nucleotides matching TRBD1. CDR1 is SGHVS, CDR2 FQNEAQ, per germline. J lost 1 base, V lost 3 bases, and 1 base had no gene match. CDR3 size: 15 residues. The CDR3, as DNA: TGTGCCAGCAGCTTCGACAGGGGGCGCACAGATACGCAGTATTTT. Its protein is CASSFDRGRTDTQYF.

This clone has just one count. The chain is built from TRBV18 and TRBJ2-3; maybe TRBD1 (6 bases). V lost 6 bases and J 0 bases, leaving 10 bases between the germline ends. The length of the CDR3 is 14 residues. Germline assignment: CDR1 KGHSH and CDR2 LQKENI. The CDR3 DNA sequence: TGTGCCAGCTCTCCAGGGACAAGCACAGATACGCAGTATTTT. Its protein is CASSPGTSTDTQYF.

The chain carries TRBV18 and TRBJ1-2; a possible D gene is TRBD1 (5 bases). V gave up 4 bases and J gave up 4 bases, with 16 bases separating them. This CDR3 has 15 residues. CDR1 and CDR2 (germline): KGHSH, LQKENI. The chain's CDR3 is CASSRGTNGPYGYTF. The CDR3 coding sequence is TGTGCCAGCTCACGGGGGACGAACGGGCCCTATGGCTACACCTTC.

The chain has TRBV7-6 and TRBJ2-7, with 16 nucleotides matching TRBD2. V gave up 4 bases and J gave up 5 bases; unmatched junction bases: 14. CDR3 length: 19 amino acids. Germline values: CDR1 SGHVS, CDR2 FNYEAQ. CDR3 in DNA: TGTGCCAGCAGCTACCGACCCCCGGGACTAGCGGGGGGGCCTAACGAGCAGTACTTC. Translating it yields CASSYRPPGLAGGPNEQYF.

The chain employs TRBV9 and TRBJ2-7; D is ambiguous. CDR3 length: 13 amino acids. CDR1 is SGDLS and CDR2 is YYNGEE in the germline V gene. V was trimmed by 4 bases and J by 0 bases, leaving 8 bases between them. The CDR3 nucleotides are TGTGCCAGCAGCAGGGCTAACTCCTACGAGCAGTACTTC. Translated, it gives CASSRANSYEQYF.

The chain couples TRBV7-3 to TRBJ2-1; possibly TRBD2 for D (6 bases). The CDR3 runs 17 residues. CDR1 and CDR2 (germline): SGHTA, FQGTGA. Between the trimmed V and J ends, which lost 5 bases and 2 bases, there was a span of 19 bases. This CDR3 reads CASSPRGAGLTYNEQFF. The CDR3 DNA reads TGTGCCAGCAGCCCCCGAGGGGCGGGGCTAACCTACAATGAGCAGTTCTTC.

The table lists this clone with a few counts. CDR3 protein: CASSVGTGYEQYF. The DNA for the CDR3 is TGTGCCAGCAGCGTCGGGACAGGTTACGAGCAGTACTTC. This chain joins TRBV7-7 and TRBJ2-7; TRBD1 aligns across 8 bases. With V trimmed by 5 bases and J by 4 bases, 4 bases remained unmatched. This CDR3 comprises 13 residues. CDR1 and CDR2 (germline): SSHAT, FNYEAQ (reference sequence). Together with reference TRBV7-7 and TRBJ2-7, the CDR3 gives the full variable domain: GAGVSQSPRYKVTKRGQDVTLRCDPISSHATLYWYQQALGQGPEFLTYFNYEAQPDKSGLPSDRFSAERPEGSISTLTIQRTEQRDSAMYRCASSVGTGYEQYFGPGTRLTVT.

The V call is TRBV28, the J call TRBJ2-5; no reliable D call. The CDR3 is made up of 15 amino acids. The V gene lost 5 bases and the J gene lost 2 bases, with 15 bases spanning the gap. The germline V gene has CDR1 MDHEN and CDR2 SYDVKM. The CDR3 DNA is TGTGCCAGCAGTCAGAGTGCCCTCGTACAAGAGACCCAGTACTTC. This sequence encodes CASSQSALVQETQYF.

The chain employs TRBV14 and TRBJ2-1, with 10 bases that match TRBD2. Germline V CDR1 and CDR2: SGHDN, FVKESK. With V trimmed by 3 bases and J by 2 bases, 4 bases remained unmatched. This CDR3 is 16 amino acids long. CDR3 in amino acids: CASSHQLAGTYNEQFF. CDR3 DNA sequence: TGTGCCAGCAGCCACCAACTAGCGGGAACCTACAATGAGCAGTTCTTC. Complete variable domain (other parts from reference TRBV14 and TRBJ2-1): EAGVTQFPSHSVIEKGQTVTLRCDPISGHDNLYWYRRVMGKEIKFLLHFVKESKQDESGMPNNRFLAERTGGTYSTLKVQPAELEDSGVYFCASSHQLAGTYNEQFFGPGTRLTVL.

This clone was detected a few times. This sequence joins TRBV5-6 and TRBJ1-1, with D maybe TRBD1 (5 bases). The V end lost 1 base, the J end lost 10 bases, and 8 bases lay between the germline ends. The CDR3 has 11 amino acids. Germline V CDR1 and CDR2: SGHDT, YYEEEE. CDR3 DNA: TGTGCCAGCAGCTTGCAGGGTTTAGCTTTCTTT. It codes for CASSLQGLAFF.

The chain has TRBV11-1 and TRBJ1-1, with 8 bases fitting TRBD1. The V gene end was trimmed by 4 bases and the J gene end by 5 bases; junction bases not matched to a gene: 9. CDR1 and CDR2 (germline): SGHAT, FQDESV (reference sequence). CDR3 length: 15 amino acids. CDR3 amino acids: CASSYRTGWDTEAFF. In DNA, the CDR3 is TGTGCCAGCAGCTACCGGACAGGGTGGGATACTGAAGCTTTCTTT.

J is TRBJ1-2 and V is TRBV11-2; the D gene is possibly TRBD1 (5 bases). CDR3 length: 14 residues. Germline lookup yields CDR1 SGHAT and CDR2 FQNNGV. Trimming cost V 1 base and J 3 bases, with 9 bases left between them. The CDR3 sequence is CASSLAGPDYGYTF. Written as DNA, the CDR3 is TGTGCCAGCAGCTTAGCAGGGCCGGACTATGGCTACACCTTC.

The J gene is TRBJ1-4, the V gene TRBV4-2, with 7 positions matching TRBD1. After removal of 2 bases from V and 0 bases from J, the junction contained 6 bases not matched to a gene. CDR3 length: 17 amino acids. CDR1 is LGHNA and CDR2 is YNFKEQ in the germline V gene. The CDR3 DNA follows: TGTGCCAGCAGCCAAAGAAAGGGGGCGTCAACTAATGAAAAACTGTTTTTT. Its protein product is CASSQRKGASTNEKLFF.

The chain joins TRBV19 to TRBJ1-1; 8 bases align to TRBD1. Germline V CDR1 and CDR2: LNHDA, SQIVND (reference sequence). Germline trimming cut 7 bases from V and 10 bases from J; bases unmatched to any gene: 8. The CDR3 is made up of 12 amino acids. The CDR3 region is CASTEPDRGAFF. The CDR3 nucleotides read TGTGCCAGTACCGAACCCGACAGGGGAGCTTTCTTT.